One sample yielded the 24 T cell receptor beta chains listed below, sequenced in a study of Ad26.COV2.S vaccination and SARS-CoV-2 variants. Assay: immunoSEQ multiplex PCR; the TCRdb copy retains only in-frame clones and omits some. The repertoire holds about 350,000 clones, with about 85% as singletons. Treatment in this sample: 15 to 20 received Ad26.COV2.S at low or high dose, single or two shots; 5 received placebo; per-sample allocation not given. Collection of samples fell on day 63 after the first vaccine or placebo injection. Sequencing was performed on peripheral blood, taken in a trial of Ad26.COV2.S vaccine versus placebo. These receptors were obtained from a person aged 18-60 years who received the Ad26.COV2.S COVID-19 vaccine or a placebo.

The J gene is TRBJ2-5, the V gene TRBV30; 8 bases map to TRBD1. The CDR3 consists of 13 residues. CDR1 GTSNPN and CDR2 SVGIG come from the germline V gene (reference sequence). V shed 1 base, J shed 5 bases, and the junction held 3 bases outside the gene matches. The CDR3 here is CAWSAGQAETQYF. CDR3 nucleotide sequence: TGTGCCTGGAGTGCGGGACAGGCGGAGACCCAGTACTTC.

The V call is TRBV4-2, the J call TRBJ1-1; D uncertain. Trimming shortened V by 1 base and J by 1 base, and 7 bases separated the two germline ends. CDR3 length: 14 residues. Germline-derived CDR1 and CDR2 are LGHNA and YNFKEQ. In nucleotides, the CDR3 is TGTGCCAGCAGCCAAGTTGGAGGGAACACTGAAGCTTTCTTT. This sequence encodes CASSQVGGNTEAFF.

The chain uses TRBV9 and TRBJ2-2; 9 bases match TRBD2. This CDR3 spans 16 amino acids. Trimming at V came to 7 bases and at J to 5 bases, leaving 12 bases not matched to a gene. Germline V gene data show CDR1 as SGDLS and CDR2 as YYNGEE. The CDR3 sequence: CASGEGASGKTGELFF. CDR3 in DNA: TGTGCCAGCGGGGAGGGAGCTAGCGGGAAAACCGGGGAGCTGTTTTTT. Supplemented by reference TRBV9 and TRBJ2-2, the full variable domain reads DSGVTQTPKHLITATGQRVTLRCSPRSGDLSVYWYQQSLDQGLQFLIQYYNGEERAKGNILERFSAQQFPDLHSELNLSSLELGDSALYFCASGEGASGKTGELFFGEGSRLTVL.

The CDR3 region has the DNA TGTGCCAGCAGTTCCCTTAGCTACAATGAGCAGTTCTTC. It yields the protein CASSSLSYNEQFF. The V gene is TRBV6-5, the J gene TRBJ2-1; the D is unclear. Trimming left V 4 bases short and J 3 bases short, with 7 bases between. Germline CDR1 MNHEY, CDR2 SVGAGI. This CDR3 is built from 13 residues.

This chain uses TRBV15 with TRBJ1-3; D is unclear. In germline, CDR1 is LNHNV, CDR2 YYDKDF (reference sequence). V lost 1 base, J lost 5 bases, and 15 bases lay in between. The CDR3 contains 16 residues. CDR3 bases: TGTGCCACCAGCAGAGGAATCGGGCGAAATCGAAACACCATATATTTT. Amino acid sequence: CATSRGIGRNRNTIYF.

The CDR3 DNA is TGTGCCAGCAGCGCCGGGGGAGGGTCCCGAGGCTACACCTTC. This codes for CASSAGGGSRGYTF. This chain uses TRBV9 with TRBJ1-2; D may be TRBD1 (5 bases). Germline V gives CDR1 SGDLS, CDR2 YYNGEE. V was cut by 3 bases and J by 8 bases, with 17 bases left in between. The CDR3 is made up of 14 amino acids. Looking up the rest from reference TRBV9 and TRBJ1-2 gives the full variable domain: DSGVTQTPKHLITATGQRVTLRCSPRSGDLSVYWYQQSLDQGLQFLIQYYNGEERAKGNILERFSAQQFPDLHSELNLSSLELGDSALYFCASSAGGGSRGYTFGSGTRLTVV.

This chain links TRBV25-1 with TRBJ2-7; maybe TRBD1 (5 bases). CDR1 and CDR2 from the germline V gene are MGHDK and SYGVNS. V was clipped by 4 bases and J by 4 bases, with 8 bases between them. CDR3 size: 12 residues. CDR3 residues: CASSVSGYEQYF. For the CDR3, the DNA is TGTGCCAGCAGTGTTTCAGGGTACGAGCAGTACTTC.

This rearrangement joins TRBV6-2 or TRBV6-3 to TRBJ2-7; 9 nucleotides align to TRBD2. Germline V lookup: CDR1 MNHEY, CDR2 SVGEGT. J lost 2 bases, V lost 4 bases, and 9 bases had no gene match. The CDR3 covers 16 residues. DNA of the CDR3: TGTGCCAGCAGTTCCCCGGTTAGCGGGAGTCCCTACGAGCAGTACTTC. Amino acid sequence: CASSSPVSGSPYEQYF.

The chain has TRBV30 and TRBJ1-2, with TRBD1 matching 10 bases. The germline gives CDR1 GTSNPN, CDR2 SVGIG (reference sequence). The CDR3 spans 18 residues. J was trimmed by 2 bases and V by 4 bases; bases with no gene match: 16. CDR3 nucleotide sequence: TGTGCCTGGATGCGGTCCTGGACAGGGGGAAGGGGGAACTATGGCTACACCTTC. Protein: CAWMRSWTGGRGNYGYTF.

CDR3 protein: CASSSTVSAVEAFF. The CDR3 bases are TGTGCCAGCAGCTCCACGGTGTCGGCGGTAGAAGCTTTCTTT. The chain recombines TRBV7-3 with TRBJ1-1; no definite D call. V was clipped by 4 bases and J by 8 bases, with 17 bases between them. Germline V gives CDR1 SGHTA, CDR2 FQGTGA. This CDR3 is 14 amino acids long.

For the CDR3, the DNA is TGTGCCGGATCCGGGACCCTAACGCGTGAAAAACTGTTTTTT. As protein: CAGSGTLTREKLFF. V usage is TRBV2 and J usage is TRBJ1-4; a weak D match, TRBD1 (5 bases). Between the trimmed V and J ends, which lost 11 bases and 7 bases, there was a span of 20 bases. The CDR3 loop spans 14 amino acids. Germline V gene data show CDR1 as SNHLY and CDR2 as FYNNEI.

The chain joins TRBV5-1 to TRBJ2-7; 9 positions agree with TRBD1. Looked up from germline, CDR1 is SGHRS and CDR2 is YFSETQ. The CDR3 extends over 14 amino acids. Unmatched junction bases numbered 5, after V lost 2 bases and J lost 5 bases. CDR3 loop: CASSFRDRAHEQYF. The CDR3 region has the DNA TGCGCCAGCAGCTTCCGGGACAGGGCCCACGAGCAGTACTTC.

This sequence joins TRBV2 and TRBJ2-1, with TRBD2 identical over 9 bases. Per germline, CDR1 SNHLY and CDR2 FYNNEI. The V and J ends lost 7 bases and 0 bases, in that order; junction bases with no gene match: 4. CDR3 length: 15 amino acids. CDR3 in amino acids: CASKSREGSYNEQFF. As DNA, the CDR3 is TGTGCCAGCAAGTCGCGGGAGGGCTCCTACAATGAGCAGTTCTTC.

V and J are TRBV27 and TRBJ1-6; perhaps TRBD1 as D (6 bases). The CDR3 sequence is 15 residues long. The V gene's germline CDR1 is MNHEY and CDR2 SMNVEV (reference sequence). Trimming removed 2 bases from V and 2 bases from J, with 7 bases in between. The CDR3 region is CASSLGQTYNSPLHF. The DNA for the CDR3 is TGTGCCAGCAGTTTAGGACAGACCTATAATTCACCCCTCCACTTT.

The CDR3 spells CASSYTTGGGNQPQHF. The CDR3 DNA is TGTGCCAGCAGTTACACGACAGGGGGCGGTAATCAGCCCCAGCATTTT. The chain links TRBV6-2 or TRBV6-3 to TRBJ1-5; 10 bases are a match to TRBD1. This CDR3 region has 16 residues. CDR1 and CDR2 (germline): MNHEY, SVGEGT. The junction had 5 bases not matched to a gene; V was cut back by 2 bases and J by 4 bases.

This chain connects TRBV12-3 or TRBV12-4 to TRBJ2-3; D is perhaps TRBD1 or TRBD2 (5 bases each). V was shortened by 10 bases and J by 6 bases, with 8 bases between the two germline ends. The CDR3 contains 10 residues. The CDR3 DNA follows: TGTGCCACCGGGGCGGATACGCAGTATTTT. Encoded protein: CATGADTQYF.

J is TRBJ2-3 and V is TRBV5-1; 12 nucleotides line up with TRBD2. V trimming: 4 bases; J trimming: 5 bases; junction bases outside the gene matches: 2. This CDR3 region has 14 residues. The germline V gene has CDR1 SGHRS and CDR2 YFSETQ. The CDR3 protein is CASSKGLAGDTQYF. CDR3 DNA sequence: TGCGCCAGCAGCAAGGGACTAGCGGGAGATACGCAGTATTTT.

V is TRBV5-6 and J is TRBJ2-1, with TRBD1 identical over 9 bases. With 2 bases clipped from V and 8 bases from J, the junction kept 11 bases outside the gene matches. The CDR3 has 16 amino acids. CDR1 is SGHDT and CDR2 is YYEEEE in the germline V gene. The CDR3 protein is CASSLPGQGHVDEQFF. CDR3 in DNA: TGTGCCAGCAGCTTACCGGGACAGGGTCACGTCGATGAGCAGTTCTTC.

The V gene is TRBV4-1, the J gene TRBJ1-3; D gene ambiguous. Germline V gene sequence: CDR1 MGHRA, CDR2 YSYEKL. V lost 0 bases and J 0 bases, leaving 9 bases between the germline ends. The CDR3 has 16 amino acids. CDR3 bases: TGCGCCAGCAGCCAAGAAGCTTTCCGCTCTGGAAACACCATATATTTT. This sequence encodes CASSQEAFRSGNTIYF.

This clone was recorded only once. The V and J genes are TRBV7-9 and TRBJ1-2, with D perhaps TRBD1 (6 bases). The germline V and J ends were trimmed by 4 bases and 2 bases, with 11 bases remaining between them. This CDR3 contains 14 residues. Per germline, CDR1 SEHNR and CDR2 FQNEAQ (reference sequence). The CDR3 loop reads CASSSNTGNYGYTF. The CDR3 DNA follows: TGTGCCAGCAGCTCAAACACAGGGAACTATGGCTACACCTTC.

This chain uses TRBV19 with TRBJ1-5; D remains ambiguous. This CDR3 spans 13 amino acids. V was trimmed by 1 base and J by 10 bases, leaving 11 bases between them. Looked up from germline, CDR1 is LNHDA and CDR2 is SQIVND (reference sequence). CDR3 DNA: TGTGCCAGTAGTATAGGTGTTTCGGAACCCCAGCATTTT. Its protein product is CASSIGVSEPQHF.

CDR3 protein: CASSPATGNTEAFF. CDR3 coding DNA: TGTGCCAGCAGCCCTGCAACAGGGAACACTGAAGCTTTCTTT. This chain connects TRBV11-1 to TRBJ1-1; weak D call: TRBD1 (5 bases). V lost 5 bases and J 1 base, leaving 11 bases between the germline ends. Germline V gene lookup returns CDR1 SGHAT and CDR2 FQDESV (reference sequence). This CDR3 contains 14 residues.

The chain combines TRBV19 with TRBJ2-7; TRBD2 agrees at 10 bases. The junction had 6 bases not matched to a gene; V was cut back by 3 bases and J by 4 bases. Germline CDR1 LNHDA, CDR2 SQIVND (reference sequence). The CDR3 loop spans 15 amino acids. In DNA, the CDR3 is TGTGCCAGTAGTATCGGACTAGCGGAGTTATACGAGCAGTACTTC. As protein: CASSIGLAELYEQYF.

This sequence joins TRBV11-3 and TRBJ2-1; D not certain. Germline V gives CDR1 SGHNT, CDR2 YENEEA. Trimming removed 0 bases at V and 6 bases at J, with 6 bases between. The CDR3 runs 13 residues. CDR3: CASSLDPFNEQFF. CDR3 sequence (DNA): TGTGCCAGCAGCTTAGACCCATTCAATGAGCAGTTCTTC.